A selection of T cell receptor beta chains follows, all from one sample in a study of cytomegalovirus exposure and HLA in healthy donors. The protocol was immunoSEQ multiplex PCR, while the TCRdb copy is restricted to in-frame clones and leaves out a portion. This sample yields fewer than 65,000 clones, of which about 88% are seen a single time; around 15% belongs to the top ten. Sequenced sample: PBMCs. These receptors originate from a woman in her late teens or twenties in good health and CMV-seronegative. Both conserved end residues are part of each CDR3. D genes are given only for firm matches. Some rows have no size entry. The others give once, few or many, or a class for an expanded clone.

>TRBD1|NA|TRBJ2-7|TRBV6-5
TGTGCCAGCAGTTACTTGACGGGGACAGGGGGTTACGAGCAGTACTTC
CASSYLTGTGGYEQYF
>NA|NA|TRBJ2-3|TRBV2
TGTGCCAGCAGTTCGAGAGATACGCAGTATTTT
CASSSRDTQYF
>NA|NA|TRBJ1-1|TRBV15
TGTGCCACCAGCAGGTCCATGAACACTGAAGCTTTCTTT
CATSRSMNTEAFF
>NA|NA|TRBJ2-1|TRBV27
TGTGCCAGCAGTACAGGAATCTCCTACAACAATGAGCAGTTCTTC
CASSTGISYNNEQFF
>TRBD2|NA|TRBJ2-7|TRBV11-2
TGTGCCAGCAGCTACCCCCGAGAGACCGGGACTAGCTACTACGAGCAGTACTTC
CASSYPRETGTSYYEQYF
>TRBD1|NA|TRBJ2-3|TRBV30
TGTGCCTGGAGTACAAACAGGGGCGGCACAGATACGCAGTATTTT
CAWSTNRGGTDTQYF
>TRBD1|NA|TRBJ1-3|TRBV18
TGTGCCAGCTCACGGGCACAGGGGGACTCTGGAAACACCATATATTTT
CASSRAQGDSGNTIYF
>TRBD2|NA|TRBJ2-1|TRBV30
TGTGCCTGGTTAGCGGGGGGGTCCTACAATGAGCAGTTCTTC
CAWLAGGSYNEQFF
>TRBD1|NA|TRBJ1-1|TRBV28
TGTGCCAGCAGTTTTAGGGGGCTCAGGACTGAAGCTTTCTTT
CASSFRGLRTEAFF
>NA|NA|TRBJ1-4|TRBV2
TGTGCCAGCAGTTCCGTGACTAATGAAAAACTGTTTTTT
CASSSVTNEKLFF
>TRBD1|NA|TRBJ2-3|TRBV7-8
TGTGCCAGCAGCCCTAGGACAGGGGGGGTCACAGATACGCAGTATTTT
CASSPRTGGVTDTQYF
>NA|once|TRBJ1-4|TRBV7-9
TGTGCCAGCAGTCTCAGAACAACTAATGAAAAACTGTTTTTT
CASSLRTTNEKLFF
>NA|NA|TRBJ2-1|TRBV21-1
TGTGCCAGCACCCTGGGACAGCCCGTGGTGGGGGATGAGCAGTTCTTC
CASTLGQPVVGDEQFF
>TRBD1|NA|TRBJ2-7|TRBV27
TGTGCCAGCAGTTTACGGACAGGTTACTCCTACGAGCAGTACTTC
CASSLRTGYSYEQYF
>TRBD1|NA|TRBJ2-2|TRBV11-2
TGTGCCAGCACCTCTCCGGGACAGGCGAACACCGGGGAGCTGTTTTTT
CASTSPGQANTGELFF
>NA|NA|TRBJ1-2|TRBV9
TGTGCCAGCAGCGTAGGAGCTAACTATGGCTACACCTTC
CASSVGANYGYTF
>NA|few|TRBJ2-1|TRBV19
TGTGCCAGTAGTCCCCGGGGGAGCCTAGCGACCTACAATGAGCAGTTCTTC
CASSPRGSLATYNEQFF
>TRBD2|NA|TRBJ2-7|TRBV28
TGTGCCAGCAGTCGCCGACGGGCGGGAGGGACCTACGAGCAGTACTTC
CASSRRRAGGTYEQYF
>TRBD1|NA|TRBJ2-7|TRBV6-5
TGTGCCAGCAGTCCACAGGGGGTATCTGTCTACGAGCAGTACTTC
CASSPQGVSVYEQYF
>TRBD1|NA|TRBJ2-7|TRBV7-3
TGTGCCAGCAGCTCCGGGACAGGGGGCTCCGAGCAGTACTTC
CASSSGTGGSEQYF
>TRBD1|NA|TRBJ1-5|TRBV2
TGTGCCAGCAGCCCACAGGGGGTAAATCAGCCCCAGCATTTT
CASSPQGVNQPQHF
>TRBD2|NA|TRBJ2-5|TRBV6-5
TGTGCCAGCAGTTACTCGACTAGCGGGAGGGAGACCCAGTACTTC
CASSYSTSGRETQYF
>TRBD2|NA|TRBJ2-1|TRBV5-1
TGCGCCAGCAGCCGCGGACTAGCGGGGGGGCAGCAGTTCTTC
CASSRGLAGGQQFF
>NA|once|TRBJ1-1|TRBV7-2
TGTGCCAGCAGCTTCGGGTCAACGAGCACTGAAGCTTTCTTT
CASSFGSTSTEAFF
>NA|NA|TRBJ1-1|TRBV5-1
TGCGCCAGCAGGCCCACCCTGGGAGGCACTGAAGCTTTCTTT
CASRPTLGGTEAFF
>TRBD2|NA|TRBJ2-7|TRBV7-9
TGTGCCAGCAGCTCGGGGGGGGGTGCCCGCCCCTACGAGCAGTACTTC
CASSSGGGARPYEQYF
>NA|NA|TRBJ1-1|TRBV2
TGTGCCAGCAGTGAGGGACAATCGAACACTGAAGCTTTCTTT
CASSEGQSNTEAFF
>NA|NA|TRBJ2-3|TRBV18
TGTGCCAGCTCACCACCGCAAGTAGCCTTCACAGATACGCAGTATTTT
CASSPPQVAFTDTQYF
>NA|NA|TRBJ1-1|TRBV11-2
TGTGCCAGCAGCCAGCGACGTTTCGGCACTGAAGCTTTCTTT
CASSQRRFGTEAFF
>TRBD2|NA|TRBJ2-3|TRBV7-2
TGTGCCAGCAGCTTAGTGGGCGGGAGGGCCCCAGATACGCAGTATTTT
CASSLVGGRAPDTQYF
>NA|NA|TRBJ2-2|TRBV27
TGTGCCAGCAGTTTAGGCACCTACACCGGGGAGCTGTTTTTT
CASSLGTYTGELFF
>NA|NA|TRBJ2-5|TRBV20-1
TGCAGTGCTAGCAACCGGGAGACCCAGTACTTC
CSASNRETQYF
>NA|NA|TRBJ2-3|TRBV11-2
TGTGCCAGCAGCTTAGGGTTCTCAGGAGATACGCAGTATTTT
CASSLGFSGDTQYF
>TRBD1|NA|TRBJ2-7|TRBV7-2
TGTGCCAGCAGCCAAACAGGGGAAACCTACGAGCAGTACTTC
CASSQTGETYEQYF
>TRBD2|NA|TRBJ2-5|TRBV7-9
TGTGCCAGCAGCTTAGGATCTCGGGGGGAAGAGACCCAGTACTTC
CASSLGSRGEETQYF
>TRBD2|NA|TRBJ2-2|TRBV7-2
TGTGCCAGCAGCTTAGCCTCGGGACTAGCGGGGGGGCTGGCCGGGGAGCTGTTTTTT
CASSLASGLAGGLAGELFF
>TRBD2|NA|TRBJ2-3|TRBV28
TGTGCCAGCAGTTTCGGAGCGGGAGGATCCGCAGATACGCAGTATTTT
CASSFGAGGSADTQYF
>NA|NA|TRBJ1-1|TRBV5-1
TGCGCCAGCAGCTTGGAAGCTCGCACTGAAGCTTTCTTT
CASSLEARTEAFF
>TRBD1|few|TRBJ1-2|TRBV28
TGTGCCAGCAGTTTGGGACAGGGTTCTGGTGGCTACACCTTC
CASSLGQGSGGYTF
>TRBD1|NA|TRBJ2-7|TRBV6-5
TGTGCCAGCAGTTACTCGACGGGACAGGGGGTTTACGAGCAGTACTTC
CASSYSTGQGVYEQYF
>NA|NA|TRBJ1-1|TRBV5-4
TGTGCCAGCAGCTTACTGGGGGGGAGCATGAACACTGAAGCTTTCTTT
CASSLLGGSMNTEAFF
>NA|NA|TRBJ1-2|TRBV6-5
TGTGCCAGCAGTTACGGACGGGAATACGGCTACACCTTC
CASSYGREYGYTF
>NA|NA|TRBJ1-2|TRBV28
TGTGCCAGCAGCCCAATAGACTATGGCTACACCTTC
CASSPIDYGYTF
>TRBD1|many|TRBJ2-1|TRBV6-5
TGTGCCAGCAGGGGGACAGCCTACAATGAGCAGTTCTTC
CASRGTAYNEQFF
>TRBD1|NA|TRBJ1-2|TRBV6-5
TGTGCCAGCAGTAAGGACAGGGACAACTATGGCTACACCTTC
CASSKDRDNYGYTF
>NA|NA|TRBJ2-1|TRBV18
TGTGCCAGCTCACCCCGCGCTGAGCAGTTCTTC
CASSPRAEQFF
>TRBD1|NA|TRBJ1-2|TRBV27
TGTGCCAGCAGTTCGTCCGGGACAGTGGAAACCTACACCTTC
CASSSSGTVETYTF
>NA|NA|TRBJ1-1|TRBV19
TGTGCCAGCTCGGAGCGGCCGAACACTGAAGCTTTCTTT
CASSERPNTEAFF
>TRBD1|NA|TRBJ1-5|TRBV25-1
TGTGCCAGCAGCCAGGGGGATCAGCCCCAGCATTTT
CASSQGDQPQHF
>NA|NA|TRBJ2-4|TRBV19
TGTGCCAGTAGTAATCCCACGGGTCCTTTAGCCAAAAACATTCAGTACTTC
CASSNPTGPLAKNIQYF
>TRBD2|NA|TRBJ2-1|TRBV4-1
TGCGCCAGCAGCCCCGGACTAGCGGACGATAATGAGCAGTTCTTC
CASSPGLADDNEQFF
>NA|NA|TRBJ2-2|TRBV10-3
TGTGCCATCAGCGACAGCAACTCCGGGGAGCTGTTTTTT
CAISDSNSGELFF
>TRBD1|once|TRBJ2-1|TRBV5-1
TGCGCCAGCAGCCTGAGGGGACAGGGCCCCAACGAGCAGTTCTTC
CASSLRGQGPNEQFF
>TRBD1|NA|TRBJ1-1|TRBV19
TGTGCCAGTAAGACAGGGAAGAACACTGAAGCTTTCTTT
CASKTGKNTEAFF